The clone carrying this T cell receptor (beta chain) was counted once. This CDR3 has 15 amino acids. The V gene's germline CDR1 is MNHEY and CDR2 SVGAGI. The V segment lost 4 bases and the J segment 2 bases; nucleotides outside the gene matches: 6. This specimen comes from a study of blood T cell repertoires in COVID-19. Original processing notes: Reference gene primer amplification gave nucleated cell count estimates. The table came from immunoSEQ multiplex PCR; TCRdb's copy has only in-frame clones and leaves some out. V and J calls and clone size are copied from that table; D and trimming were computed from the DNA. The table has some 140,000 clones, roughly 85% seen once.

The sample consisted of peripheral blood. The origin of this receptor is a man aged 55-75 years with acute or convalescent COVID-19. The chain is built from TRBV6-5 and TRBJ2-3, with 7 bases lining up with TRBD2. CDR3 nucleotides: TGTGCCAGCAGTTTAGAGGGACTAAACACAGATACGCAGTATTTT. This encodes CASSLEGLNTDTQYF.